This TCR beta chain was recorded in a study of T cell repertoires in ileal Crohn's disease. The ends were cut back, 0 bases at V and 4 bases at J, with 9 bases in the middle. The CDR3 runs to 14 residues. The V gene's germline CDR1 is MNHNS and CDR2 SASEGT. Using immunoSEQ multiplex PCR, the repertoire was profiled, and TCRdb retains in-frame clones only, with some absent. The table shows over 1,500 clones, with under 95% occurring only once. This clone occurred once. Time point indicated: inflamed ileum from the surgical specimen. Eligibility required adulthood, ileal or ileocolonic Crohn's disease and indicated ileocolonic resection.

Sequences were obtained from ileal tissue. The J gene is TRBJ1-2, the V gene TRBV6-1; D perhaps matches TRBD1 (5 bases). The receptor was isolated from an adult with Crohn's disease. The DNA of the CDR3 is TGTGCCAGCAGTGAAGCACTGGGGACCTATGGCTACACCTTC. Translating it yields CASSEALGTYGYTF.